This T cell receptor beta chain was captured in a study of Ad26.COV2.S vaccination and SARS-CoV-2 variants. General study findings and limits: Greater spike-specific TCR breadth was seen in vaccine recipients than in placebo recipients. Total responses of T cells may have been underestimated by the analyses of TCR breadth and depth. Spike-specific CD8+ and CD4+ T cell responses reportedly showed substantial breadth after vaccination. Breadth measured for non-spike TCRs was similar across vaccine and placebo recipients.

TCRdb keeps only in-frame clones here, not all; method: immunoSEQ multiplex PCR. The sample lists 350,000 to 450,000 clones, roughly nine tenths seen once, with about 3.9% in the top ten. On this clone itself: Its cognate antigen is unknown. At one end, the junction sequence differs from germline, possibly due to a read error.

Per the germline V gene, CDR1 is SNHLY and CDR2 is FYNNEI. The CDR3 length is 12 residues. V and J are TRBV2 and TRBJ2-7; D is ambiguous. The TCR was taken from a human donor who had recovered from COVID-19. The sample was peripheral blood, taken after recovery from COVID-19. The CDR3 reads CASREGRYEQYF. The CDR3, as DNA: TGTGCCAGCAGGGAAGGCCGCTACGAGCAGTACTTC.